Listed below are T cell receptor beta chains from one sample, sequenced in a study of Ad26.COV2.S vaccination and SARS-CoV-2 variants. Method: immunoSEQ multiplex PCR; TCRdb's copy keeps in-frame clones and lacks some. The sample has over 350,000 clones, about 85% seen once. The sequenced sample was peripheral blood, obtained in a trial of Ad26.COV2.S vaccine versus placebo. All receptors derive from a person aged 18-65 years who received the Ad26.COV2.S COVID-19 vaccine or a placebo. CDR3s include the opening cysteine and the closing phenylalanine or tryptophan. The order of the fields is clone size, D gene, V gene, J gene, CDR3 protein, CDR3 DNA. D genes are given only for firm matches. The size entry is marked missing in some rows and otherwise reads once, few, many or a size class.

abundance: .
d_gene: .
v_gene: TRBV10-3
j_gene: TRBJ2-3
CDR3aa: CATSEADTQYF
CDR3nt: TGTGCCACTTCCGAGGCAGATACGCAGTATTTT

abundance: .
d_gene: .
v_gene: TRBV5-8
j_gene: TRBJ1-1
CDR3aa: CASSPYWVGSDTEAFF
CDR3nt: TGTGCCAGCAGCCCTTACTGGGTAGGGTCGGACACTGAAGCTTTCTTT

abundance: few
d_gene: .
v_gene: TRBV19
j_gene: TRBJ1-6
CDR3aa: CASSVTGKSLHF
CDR3nt: TGTGCCAGTAGTGTCACAGGGAAATCCCTCCACTTT

abundance: .
d_gene: TRBD1
v_gene: TRBV10-3
j_gene: TRBJ1-4
CDR3aa: CAISESAGTGEEKLFF
CDR3nt: TGTGCCATCAGTGAGTCGGCTGGGACAGGGGAGGAAAAACTGTTTTTT

abundance: .
d_gene: TRBD1
v_gene: TRBV5-1
j_gene: TRBJ1-2
CDR3aa: CASSHGQGEISGYTF
CDR3nt: TGCGCCAGCAGCCATGGACAGGGTGAAATTTCTGGCTACACCTTC

abundance: .
d_gene: TRBD1
v_gene: TRBV7-6
j_gene: TRBJ1-3
CDR3aa: CASPGQGRYWDGNTIYF
CDR3nt: TGTGCCAGCCCGGGACAGGGTAGATATTGGGACGGAAACACCATATATTTT

abundance: .
d_gene: TRBD2
v_gene: TRBV19
j_gene: TRBJ2-3
CDR3aa: CASSIRGGEGDTQYF
CDR3nt: TGTGCCAGTAGTATTCGGGGGGGTGAAGGGGATACGCAGTATTTT

abundance: .
d_gene: TRBD1
v_gene: TRBV10-3
j_gene: TRBJ1-6
CDR3aa: CAISGPYRGQDSPLHF
CDR3nt: TGTGCCATCAGTGGCCCCTACAGGGGGCAAGATTCACCCCTCCACTTT

abundance: .
d_gene: .
v_gene: TRBV19
j_gene: TRBJ2-2
CDR3aa: CASTPWGGRFSGELFF
CDR3nt: TGTGCCAGTACCCCTTGGGGGGGGCGGTTTTCTGGGGAGCTGTTTTTT

abundance: .
d_gene: .
v_gene: TRBV11-2
j_gene: TRBJ2-3
CDR3aa: CASSLLGVTADTQYF
CDR3nt: TGTGCCAGCAGCTTACTCGGCGTCACCGCAGATACGCAGTATTTT

abundance: .
d_gene: .
v_gene: TRBV18
j_gene: TRBJ2-5
CDR3aa: CASSSTRGDSETQYF
CDR3nt: TGTGCCAGCTCGAGCACCAGGGGGGACTCGGAGACCCAGTACTTC

abundance: .
d_gene: .
v_gene: TRBV7-8
j_gene: TRBJ1-1
CDR3aa: CASSPTSGFGTEAFF
CDR3nt: TGTGCCAGCAGCCCCACATCGGGGTTCGGCACTGAAGCTTTCTTT

abundance: .
d_gene: .
v_gene: TRBV20-1
j_gene: TRBJ2-3
CDR3aa: CSARVTDTQYF
CDR3nt: TGCAGTGCTAGAGTCACAGATACGCAGTATTTT

abundance: .
d_gene: .
v_gene: TRBV6-6
j_gene: TRBJ2-2
CDR3aa: CASSYLGVAGELFF
CDR3nt: TGTGCCAGCAGTTACTTAGGCGTGGCCGGGGAGCTGTTTTTT

abundance: once
d_gene: .
v_gene: TRBV19
j_gene: TRBJ2-5
CDR3aa: CASSIRGTETQYF
CDR3nt: TGTGCCAGTAGTATAAGAGGGACAGAGACCCAGTACTTC

abundance: .
d_gene: TRBD1
v_gene: TRBV5-1
j_gene: TRBJ1-2
CDR3aa: CASSRDRDNYGYTF
CDR3nt: TGCGCCAGCAGCCGGGACAGGGACAACTATGGCTACACCTTC

abundance: .
d_gene: .
v_gene: TRBV6-1
j_gene: TRBJ1-1
CDR3aa: CASSEGPGLNTEAFF
CDR3nt: TGTGCCAGCAGTGAAGGTCCGGGTTTGAACACTGAAGCTTTCTTT

abundance: .
d_gene: .
v_gene: TRBV5-4
j_gene: TRBJ2-3
CDR3aa: CASSPQGGLGTQYF
CDR3nt: TGTGCCAGCAGCCCACAGGGGGGACTAGGTACGCAGTATTTT

abundance: once
d_gene: TRBD2
v_gene: TRBV2
j_gene: TRBJ2-1
CDR3aa: CASSDRSGGARDEQFF
CDR3nt: TGTGCCAGCAGTGACCGTAGCGGGGGGGCCAGGGATGAGCAGTTCTTC

abundance: .
d_gene: .
v_gene: TRBV7-9
j_gene: TRBJ2-2
CDR3aa: CASRDKDTGELFF
CDR3nt: TGTGCCAGCAGAGATAAGGACACCGGGGAGCTGTTTTTT

abundance: .
d_gene: TRBD1
v_gene: TRBV29-1
j_gene: TRBJ2-7
CDR3aa: CSVDRQGSSYEQYF
CDR3nt: TGCAGCGTTGATAGACAGGGAAGCTCCTACGAGCAGTACTTC

abundance: .
d_gene: .
v_gene: TRBV5-6
j_gene: TRBJ1-4
CDR3aa: CASSLVLQGTKLFF
CDR3nt: TGTGCCAGCAGCTTGGTCCTACAGGGCACAAAACTGTTTTTT

abundance: few
d_gene: TRBD1
v_gene: TRBV6-5
j_gene: TRBJ1-2
CDR3aa: CASSLRGTAKSGYTF
CDR3nt: TGTGCCAGCAGCCTACGGGGGACAGCGAAGAGCGGGTACACCTTC

abundance: .
d_gene: .
v_gene: TRBV6-1
j_gene: TRBJ1-1
CDR3aa: CASSDVLRMNTEAFF
CDR3nt: TGTGCCAGCAGTGATGTCCTCCGGATGAACACTGAAGCTTTCTTT

abundance: .
d_gene: .
v_gene: TRBV5-4
j_gene: TRBJ1-2
CDR3aa: CASSLGREEPERLRGYTF
CDR3nt: TGTGCCAGCAGCTTGGGGCGGGAAGAACCGGAAAGGCTCCGTGGCTACACCTTC

abundance: .
d_gene: TRBD1
v_gene: TRBV10-2
j_gene: TRBJ1-6
CDR3aa: CASSERDREVSPLHF
CDR3nt: TGCGCCAGCAGTGAGCGGGACAGGGAAGTTTCACCCCTCCACTTT

abundance: .
d_gene: .
v_gene: TRBV6-5
j_gene: TRBJ1-1
CDR3aa: CASSYYGVMNTEAFF
CDR3nt: TGTGCCAGCAGTTACTATGGGGTTATGAACACTGAAGCTTTCTTT

abundance: .
d_gene: .
v_gene: TRBV7-2
j_gene: TRBJ2-7
CDR3aa: CASSLRAYEQYF
CDR3nt: TGTGCCAGCAGCCTCAGGGCCTACGAGCAGTACTTC

abundance: .
d_gene: .
v_gene: TRBV5-1
j_gene: TRBJ1-2
CDR3aa: CASSYSPRNGYTF
CDR3nt: TGCGCCAGCAGCTACAGTCCACGGAATGGCTACACCTTC

abundance: .
d_gene: .
v_gene: TRBV2
j_gene: TRBJ1-2
CDR3aa: CASSERAYGYTF
CDR3nt: TGTGCCAGCAGTGAGCGAGCCTATGGCTACACCTTC

abundance: .
d_gene: .
v_gene: TRBV5-8
j_gene: TRBJ1-2
CDR3aa: CASSLGGGVYGYTF
CDR3nt: TGTGCCAGCAGCTTGGGCGGAGGCGTCTATGGCTACACCTTC

abundance: .
d_gene: .
v_gene: TRBV6-5
j_gene: TRBJ1-6
CDR3aa: CASGRRSPLHF
CDR3nt: TGTGCCAGCGGTAGGCGCTCACCCCTCCACTTT

abundance: .
d_gene: TRBD1
v_gene: TRBV7-9
j_gene: TRBJ1-5
CDR3aa: CASSPGTGLNQPQHF
CDR3nt: TGTGCCAGCAGCCCCGGGACAGGGTTAAATCAGCCCCAGCATTTT

abundance: few
d_gene: .
v_gene: TRBV7-9
j_gene: TRBJ2-2
CDR3aa: CASSFIASYTGELFF
CDR3nt: TGTGCCAGCAGCTTTATCGCCTCTTACACCGGGGAGCTGTTTTTT

abundance: few
d_gene: TRBD1
v_gene: TRBV2
j_gene: TRBJ1-6
CDR3aa: CASSDRGYSPLHF
CDR3nt: TGTGCCAGCAGTGACAGGGGGTATTCACCCCTCCACTTT

abundance: .
d_gene: TRBD2
v_gene: TRBV5-4
j_gene: TRBJ2-7
CDR3aa: CASSIAGGSYEQYF
CDR3nt: TGTGCCAGCAGTATAGCGGGGGGGTCCTACGAGCAGTACTTC

abundance: .
d_gene: .
v_gene: TRBV4-2
j_gene: TRBJ1-2
CDR3aa: CASSQDVLGGAGYTF
CDR3nt: TGTGCCAGCAGCCAAGATGTCTTGGGGGGCGCAGGCTACACCTTC

abundance: .
d_gene: TRBD2
v_gene: TRBV10-1
j_gene: TRBJ2-3
CDR3aa: CASSNSAGGAISTDTQYF
CDR3nt: TGCGCCAGCAGTAACTCAGCGGGGGGGGCCATTAGCACAGATACGCAGTATTTT